This TCR beta chain came from a study of blood T cell repertoires in COVID-19. Overall study context: COVID-19 samples collected from the United States, Italy and Spain covered acute and convalescent phases.

The CDR3 runs to 14 residues. The V gene's germline CDR1 is MDHEN and CDR2 SYDVKM. V was cut by 5 bases and J by 2 bases, with 10 bases left in between. Original handling: Estimated nucleated cell counts came from reference gene primer amplification. Sequencing was performed with immunoSEQ multiplex PCR; in TCRdb, only in-frame clones are kept and a portion is missing. V and J calls and clone size come straight from that table; D and trimming were deduced from the DNA. The table lists roughly 220,000 clones, 80% to 90% of them singletons, with about 1.4% in the top ten. The rearrangement uses TRBV28 and TRBJ1-3, with a possible D match to TRBD1 (6 bases). The receptor's source is a woman aged 40 to 50 who had recovered from COVID-19. Sequenced: peripheral blood. This chain's CDR3 is CASSKQGAGNTIYF. CDR3 coding DNA: TGTGCCAGCAGTAAACAGGGTGCTGGAAACACCATATATTTT.